This T cell receptor (beta chain) originates from a study of shared clonotypes between healthy human individuals. Study summary: Sampling drew on donors who were a couple of women and a few men aged 18 to 49. Study-level points and caveats: What naive subsets generally showed was a larger estimated richness than memory subsets showed. Represented diversity (both genetic and exposure-history) was limited by the small number of donors.

CD45RO-negative, CCR7-positively selected cells formed the naive CD8 fraction, excluding terminally differentiated effector memory CD45RA+ cells. Notes on this clone: Its antigen remains unknown.

Germline V gives CDR1 MNHNS, CDR2 SASEGT. This CDR3 contains 17 residues. Trimming pared 3 bases from V and 0 bases from J, leaving 15 bases between. Profiled with immunoSEQ multiplex PCR; TCRdb holds only in-frame clones, not every one. The repertoire includes under 1 million clones, approximately 92% of them detected once, and less than 25% sits in the top ten. The sample comprised naive CD8+ T cells sorted from blood. The chain combines TRBV6-1 with TRBJ1-3; TRBD1 might be the D (6 bases). The TCR comes from a young man in good health. The CDR3 loop reads CASSERAGDLSGNTIYF. The CDR3 DNA reads as TGTGCCAGCAGTGAGCGGGCAGGGGACCTCTCTGGAAACACCATATATTTT.